The next 10 T cell receptor beta chains were all read from a single sample in a study of early stage breast cancer tumors. Clones were read by immunoSEQ multiplex PCR, and TCRdb kept only the in-frame ones, dropping some. The sample gives 45,000 to 65,000 clones, about 77% of which show up once; 3% to 3.5% is in the top ten. The sequencing input was blood. The receptors stem from a person aged 40-50 years with breast cancer.

The gene calls are TRBV30 and TRBJ1-2; a possible D gene is TRBD1 (5 bases). The CDR3 length is 15 residues. V was shortened by 0 bases and J by 8 bases, with 19 bases between the two germline ends. CDR1 and CDR2 (germline): GTSNPN, SVGIG (reference sequence). The CDR3 protein is CAWSVSPQGAWGYTF. DNA of the CDR3: TGTGCCTGGAGTGTATCCCCCCAAGGGGCTTGGGGCTACACCTTC.

The chain joins TRBV15 to TRBJ2-3; D is possibly TRBD1 or TRBD2 (5 bases each). The V end was cut by 5 bases, the J end by 4 bases, with 10 bases between. Germline loops: CDR1 LNHNV, CDR2 YYDKDF (reference sequence). The CDR3 has 13 amino acids. The CDR3 sequence is CATSDGAADTQYF. CDR3 sequence (DNA): TGTGCCACCAGCGACGGGGCGGCAGATACGCAGTATTTT.

CDR3 nucleotides: TGTGCCAGCCTAAGACTAGGTTTCCCCCAAGAGACCCAGTACTTC. Translating it yields CASLRLGFPQETQYF. The V and J genes are TRBV6-6 and TRBJ2-5; D possibly corresponds to TRBD2 (6 bases). CDR1 and CDR2 from the germline V gene are MNHNY and SVGAGI (reference sequence). Trimming stripped 8 bases from V and 1 base from J, with 17 bases between. This CDR3 region has 15 residues.

The chain employs TRBV6-6 and TRBJ2-5, with D maybe TRBD1 (5 bases). CDR3 length: 14 residues. CDR1 is MNHNY, CDR2 SVGAGI, per germline (reference sequence). Trimming pared 5 bases from V and 6 bases from J, leaving 16 bases between. CDR3 region: CASSPGLRGKTQYF. The CDR3 DNA follows: TGTGCCAGCAGTCCGGGCCTAAGGGGAAAGACCCAGTACTTC.

This sequence joins TRBV5-1 and TRBJ2-5; no reliable D call. The germline V gene encodes CDR1 SGHRS and CDR2 YFSETQ. Trimming stripped 5 bases from V and 0 bases from J, with 11 bases between. The CDR3 contains 14 residues. CDR3 in DNA: TGCGCCAGCAGAACGGGCCCCAACCAAGAGACCCAGTACTTC. Translating gives CASRTGPNQETQYF.

The V call is TRBV7-2, the J call TRBJ2-7; TRBD2 matches 8 bases. The V gene end was trimmed by 5 bases and the J gene end by 6 bases; junction bases not matched to a gene: 6. The CDR3 loop spans 13 amino acids. Looked up from germline, CDR1 is SGHTA and CDR2 is FQGNSA. The CDR3 nucleotides are TGTGCCAGCAGCGCCGGGGGGGCGGGCGAGCAGTACTTC. Translation gives CASSAGGAGEQYF.

The chain couples TRBV29-1 to TRBJ2-5; perhaps TRBD2 as D (5 bases). V lost 4 bases and J 5 bases, leaving 14 bases between the germline ends. Germline CDR1 SQVTM, CDR2 ANQGSEA. This CDR3 has 13 amino acids. The chain's CDR3 is CSVGAGVGETQYF. The CDR3 nucleotides read TGCAGCGTTGGGGCCGGGGTGGGCGAGACCCAGTACTTC.

CDR3 sequence reads: CASSQDGSGAGANVLTF. The CDR3 nucleotides read TGTGCCAGCAGCCAAGATGGAAGCGGGGCTGGGGCCAACGTCCTGACTTTC. The rearrangement joins TRBV5-4 to TRBJ2-6; 7 positions match TRBD2. Germline V gives CDR1 SGHNT, CDR2 YYREEE (reference sequence). The junction had 9 bases not matched to a gene; V was cut back by 4 bases and J by 2 bases. The CDR3 has 17 amino acids.

The chain couples TRBV5-1 to TRBJ2-1, with D tentatively TRBD2 (6 bases). Germline assignment: CDR1 SGHRS and CDR2 YFSETQ. The CDR3 sequence is 13 residues long. V lost 5 bases, J lost 5 bases, and 11 bases lay in between. The CDR3 DNA is TGCGCCAGCAGAGGGCGGGATCACAATGAGCAGTTCTTC. This sequence encodes CASRGRDHNEQFF.

The rearrangement uses TRBV5-5 and TRBJ1-5; 10 nucleotides agree with TRBD1. Germline trimming cut 4 bases from V and 3 bases from J; bases unmatched to any gene: 7. This CDR3 is built from 16 residues. Germline CDR1 is SGHKS and CDR2 is YYEKEE (reference sequence). CDR3 sequence: CASSTTGTGVNQPQHF. CDR3 DNA sequence: TGTGCCAGCAGCACAACCGGGACAGGGGTCAATCAGCCCCAGCATTTT.